This is a list of T cell receptor beta chains from one sample in a study of cytomegalovirus exposure and HLA in healthy donors. Produced via immunoSEQ multiplex PCR; TCRdb's table is partial and in-frame only. The table includes approximately 130,000 clones, 77% detected once. Sequenced material: PBMCs. The origin of the receptors is a man aged 18-30 years in good health and CMV-seropositive. Each CDR3 is given with its conserved first and last residue. The order of the fields is D gene, J gene, V gene, clone size, CDR3 protein, CDR3 DNA. The D gene is left open where the match is weak. The size of a clone is reported for some rows only, either as once, few or many, or as a class for expanded clones.

D gene: -
J gene: TRBJ1-1
V gene: TRBV6-5
clone size: -
CDR3 protein: CASSYPNGDWTEAFF
CDR3 DNA: TGTGCCAGCAGTTACCCTAACGGGGACTGGACTGAAGCTTTCTTT

D gene: TRBD1
J gene: TRBJ1-4
V gene: TRBV10-2
clone size: -
CDR3 protein: CASRPQGAQTNEKLFF
CDR3 DNA: TGCGCCAGCAGGCCACAGGGGGCTCAAACTAATGAAAAACTGTTTTTT

D gene: -
J gene: TRBJ1-1
V gene: TRBV25-1
clone size: few
CDR3 protein: CATSVTPGEAFF
CDR3 DNA: TGTGCCACCTCAGTCACCCCAGGTGAAGCTTTCTTT

D gene: TRBD2
J gene: TRBJ2-1
V gene: TRBV6-6
clone size: -
CDR3 protein: CASSFLTSGLDNEQFF
CDR3 DNA: TGTGCCAGCAGTTTTTTAACTAGCGGGCTCGACAATGAGCAGTTCTTC

D gene: -
J gene: TRBJ2-7
V gene: TRBV4-1
clone size: -
CDR3 protein: CASSQTGAGEGAYEQYF
CDR3 DNA: TGCGCCAGCAGCCAGACAGGGGCTGGGGAGGGAGCATACGAGCAGTACTTC

D gene: TRBD2
J gene: TRBJ2-1
V gene: TRBV10-2
clone size: -
CDR3 protein: CASTPGGVYNEQFF
CDR3 DNA: TGCGCCAGCACCCCGGGGGGGGTATACAATGAGCAGTTCTTC

D gene: -
J gene: TRBJ1-2
V gene: TRBV29-1
clone size: -
CDR3 protein: CSVGSQGYGYTF
CDR3 DNA: TGCAGCGTTGGCTCCCAGGGGTATGGCTACACCTTC

D gene: TRBD2
J gene: TRBJ2-7
V gene: TRBV11-2
clone size: -
CDR3 protein: CASSLALAGAYEQYF
CDR3 DNA: TGTGCCAGCAGCTTAGCACTAGCGGGGGCCTACGAGCAGTACTTC

D gene: -
J gene: TRBJ1-5
V gene: TRBV15
clone size: few
CDR3 protein: CATSRRLGNQPQHF
CDR3 DNA: TGTGCCACCAGCAGGCGTTTGGGCAATCAGCCCCAGCATTTT

D gene: TRBD2
J gene: TRBJ2-5
V gene: TRBV7-9
clone size: -
CDR3 protein: CASSLLAGGGETQYF
CDR3 DNA: TGTGCCAGCAGCTTACTAGCGGGGGGGGGAGAGACCCAGTACTTC

D gene: TRBD2
J gene: TRBJ2-2
V gene: TRBV9
clone size: -
CDR3 protein: CASSVISGGAIGELFF
CDR3 DNA: TGCGCCAGCAGCGTGATAAGCGGGGGGGCCATCGGGGAGCTGTTTTTT

D gene: TRBD1
J gene: TRBJ2-5
V gene: TRBV5-8
clone size: -
CDR3 protein: CASSFSGTGGETQYF
CDR3 DNA: TGTGCCAGCAGCTTTTCCGGGACAGGGGGAGAGACCCAGTACTTC

D gene: TRBD2
J gene: TRBJ2-3
V gene: TRBV5-1
clone size: -
CDR3 protein: CASSLGLAGVSSTDTQYF
CDR3 DNA: TGCGCCAGCAGCTTGGGTCTAGCGGGAGTCTCTAGCACAGATACGCAGTATTTT

D gene: -
J gene: TRBJ1-2
V gene: TRBV28
clone size: -
CDR3 protein: CASSTSYGYTF
CDR3 DNA: TGTGCCAGCAGCACTTCCTATGGCTACACCTTC

D gene: -
J gene: TRBJ2-5
V gene: TRBV7-9
clone size: -
CDR3 protein: CASSPPGAGYQETQYF
CDR3 DNA: TGTGCCAGCAGCCCCCCTGGGGCAGGGTACCAAGAGACCCAGTACTTC

D gene: -
J gene: TRBJ1-1
V gene: TRBV6-5
clone size: -
CDR3 protein: CASRPQDFAEAFF
CDR3 DNA: TGTGCCAGCAGGCCACAGGATTTCGCTGAAGCTTTCTTT

D gene: TRBD1
J gene: TRBJ2-1
V gene: TRBV5-4
clone size: -
CDR3 protein: CASTTGTETYNEQFF
CDR3 DNA: TGTGCCAGCACCACCGGGACAGAGACATACAATGAGCAGTTCTTC

D gene: TRBD1
J gene: TRBJ1-5
V gene: TRBV12-5
clone size: -
CDR3 protein: CASGLGPVRQGLWQPQHF
CDR3 DNA: TGTGCTAGTGGTTTGGGACCTGTACGACAGGGGCTATGGCAGCCCCAGCATTTT

D gene: TRBD1
J gene: TRBJ1-1
V gene: TRBV10-3
clone size: -
CDR3 protein: CAISEFGTGDTEAFF
CDR3 DNA: TGTGCCATCAGTGAGTTCGGGACAGGAGACACTGAAGCTTTCTTT

D gene: -
J gene: TRBJ2-2
V gene: TRBV2
clone size: -
CDR3 protein: CASRTGGELFF
CDR3 DNA: TGTGCCAGCAGAACGGGCGGGGAGCTGTTTTTT

D gene: -
J gene: TRBJ1-1
V gene: TRBV19
clone size: -
CDR3 protein: CASSFRGLEAFF
CDR3 DNA: TGTGCCAGTAGTTTCCGGGGTCTTGAAGCTTTCTTT

D gene: -
J gene: TRBJ2-5
V gene: TRBV7-8
clone size: -
CDR3 protein: CASSLQLGAGETQYF
CDR3 DNA: TGTGCCAGCAGCTTACAGTTAGGGGCGGGGGAGACCCAGTACTTC

D gene: -
J gene: TRBJ1-5
V gene: TRBV10-3
clone size: few
CDR3 protein: CAISASRGGNNQPQHF
CDR3 DNA: TGTGCCATCAGTGCGAGTCGGGGGGGGAACAATCAGCCCCAGCATTTT

D gene: -
J gene: TRBJ2-2
V gene: TRBV9
clone size: once
CDR3 protein: CASSVEAGGTGELFF
CDR3 DNA: TGTGCCAGCAGCGTAGAGGCAGGTGGCACCGGGGAGCTGTTTTTT

D gene: -
J gene: TRBJ1-2
V gene: TRBV19
clone size: -
CDR3 protein: CASSWAGDNYGYTF
CDR3 DNA: TGTGCCAGTAGTTGGGCAGGGGATAACTATGGCTACACCTTC

D gene: TRBD2
J gene: TRBJ2-3
V gene: TRBV7-8
clone size: -
CDR3 protein: CASSFRLAGGPKDTQYF
CDR3 DNA: TGTGCCAGCAGCTTCCGACTAGCGGGAGGGCCAAAAGATACGCAGTATTTT

D gene: TRBD1
J gene: TRBJ1-5
V gene: TRBV4-1
clone size: -
CDR3 protein: CASSQRQGRSQPQHF
CDR3 DNA: TGCGCCAGCAGCCAAAGACAGGGCAGGAGTCAGCCCCAGCATTTT

D gene: -
J gene: TRBJ1-2
V gene: TRBV14
clone size: once
CDR3 protein: CASSQDRVYGYTF
CDR3 DNA: TGTGCCAGCAGCCAAGACAGGGTCTATGGCTACACCTTC

D gene: TRBD1
J gene: TRBJ1-1
V gene: TRBV7-8
clone size: -
CDR3 protein: CASSLPKTGTDSNTEAFF
CDR3 DNA: TGTGCCAGCAGCTTACCGAAAACCGGGACAGACTCGAACACTGAAGCTTTCTTT

D gene: -
J gene: TRBJ1-1
V gene: TRBV6-5
clone size: -
CDR3 protein: CASSYTPTGTEAFF
CDR3 DNA: TGTGCCAGCAGTTACACCCCGACAGGAACGGAAGCTTTCTTT

D gene: TRBD2
J gene: TRBJ2-3
V gene: TRBV5-1
clone size: -
CDR3 protein: CASSLASGGSTDTQYF
CDR3 DNA: TGCGCCAGCAGCCTGGCTAGCGGGGGAAGCACAGATACGCAGTATTTT

D gene: -
J gene: TRBJ1-2
V gene: TRBV5-1
clone size: -
CDR3 protein: CASSRGGDYGYTF
CDR3 DNA: TGCGCCAGCAGCCGGGGGGGGGACTATGGCTACACCTTC

D gene: -
J gene: TRBJ2-7
V gene: TRBV19
clone size: -
CDR3 protein: CASSIDAGYEQYF
CDR3 DNA: TGTGCCAGTAGTATCGACGCAGGCTACGAGCAGTACTTC

D gene: -
J gene: TRBJ1-5
V gene: TRBV6-5
clone size: -
CDR3 protein: CASSYSSPGNQPQHF
CDR3 DNA: TGTGCCAGCAGTTACTCGTCCCCGGGCAATCAGCCCCAGCATTTT

D gene: -
J gene: TRBJ1-5
V gene: TRBV28
clone size: few
CDR3 protein: CASSPLTRGSNQPQHF
CDR3 DNA: TGTGCCAGCAGTCCCCTGACCAGAGGAAGCAATCAGCCCCAGCATTTT

D gene: TRBD2
J gene: TRBJ2-5
V gene: TRBV6-5
clone size: -
CDR3 protein: CASKIAGGLQETQYF
CDR3 DNA: TGTGCCAGCAAAATAGCGGGAGGGCTTCAAGAGACCCAGTACTTC

D gene: -
J gene: TRBJ1-1
V gene: TRBV19
clone size: -
CDR3 protein: CASIRGIEGIGNTEAFF
CDR3 DNA: TGTGCCAGTATACGGGGGATTGAGGGAATCGGGAACACTGAAGCTTTCTTT

D gene: -
J gene: TRBJ1-1
V gene: TRBV7-9
clone size: -
CDR3 protein: CASSLGTMNTEAFF
CDR3 DNA: TGTGCCAGCAGCTTAGGGACAATGAACACTGAAGCTTTCTTT

D gene: -
J gene: TRBJ2-3
V gene: TRBV6-5
clone size: -
CDR3 protein: CASRTMDTQYF
CDR3 DNA: TGTGCCAGCAGGACAATGGATACGCAGTATTTT

D gene: -
J gene: TRBJ1-6
V gene: TRBV6-1
clone size: once
CDR3 protein: CASSGLRNSSLHF
CDR3 DNA: TGTGCCAGCAGCGGGTTACGGAATTCATCCCTCCACTTT

D gene: TRBD2
J gene: TRBJ2-1
V gene: TRBV5-4
clone size: once
CDR3 protein: CASSLGTSGSNEQFF
CDR3 DNA: TGTGCCAGCAGCTTGGGGACTAGCGGGTCCAATGAGCAGTTCTTC

D gene: -
J gene: TRBJ2-5
V gene: TRBV7-9
clone size: -
CDR3 protein: CASSFWPGGAETQYF
CDR3 DNA: TGTGCCAGCAGCTTTTGGCCCGGAGGGGCGGAGACCCAGTACTTC

D gene: TRBD1
J gene: TRBJ2-7
V gene: TRBV10-3
clone size: -
CDR3 protein: CATWDREYEQYF
CDR3 DNA: TGTGCCACCTGGGACAGGGAGTACGAGCAGTACTTC

D gene: -
J gene: TRBJ1-4
V gene: TRBV28
clone size: few
CDR3 protein: CASREQEKLFF
CDR3 DNA: TGTGCCAGCAGAGAACAAGAAAAACTGTTTTTT

D gene: -
J gene: TRBJ2-6
V gene: TRBV27
clone size: few
CDR3 protein: CASSELVGANVLTF
CDR3 DNA: TGTGCCAGCAGCGAACTCGTTGGGGCCAACGTCCTGACTTTC

D gene: -
J gene: TRBJ2-7
V gene: TRBV2
clone size: -
CDR3 protein: CAIKRSREERYEQYF
CDR3 DNA: TGTGCCATCAAGAGGTCCCGGGAAGAGCGCTACGAGCAGTACTTC

D gene: TRBD1
J gene: TRBJ1-1
V gene: TRBV15
clone size: -
CDR3 protein: CATSRLGQGRTEAFF
CDR3 DNA: TGTGCCACCAGCAGGCTGGGACAGGGAAGGACTGAAGCTTTCTTT

D gene: TRBD2
J gene: TRBJ2-1
V gene: TRBV5-1
clone size: -
CDR3 protein: CASSRTSGPYNEQFF
CDR3 DNA: TGCGCCAGCAGTCGCACTAGCGGTCCCTACAATGAGCAGTTCTTC

D gene: -
J gene: TRBJ2-7
V gene: TRBV6-5
clone size: -
CDR3 protein: CASRRLNYEQYF
CDR3 DNA: TGTGCCAGCAGGAGGTTAAATTACGAGCAGTACTTC

D gene: -
J gene: TRBJ2-1
V gene: TRBV29-1
clone size: -
CDR3 protein: CSVRLNSYNEQFF
CDR3 DNA: TGCAGCGTCCGACTAAACTCCTACAATGAGCAGTTCTTC

D gene: -
J gene: TRBJ2-2
V gene: TRBV7-2
clone size: -
CDR3 protein: CASSPWGVNTGELFF
CDR3 DNA: TGTGCCAGCAGCCCCTGGGGGGTGAACACCGGGGAGCTGTTTTTT

D gene: -
J gene: TRBJ1-2
V gene: TRBV19
clone size: -
CDR3 protein: CASSIPRGYGYTF
CDR3 DNA: TGTGCCAGTAGTATCCCCAGGGGCTATGGCTACACCTTC

D gene: -
J gene: TRBJ2-7
V gene: TRBV9
clone size: -
CDR3 protein: CASSVATGGGFYEQYF
CDR3 DNA: TGTGCCAGCAGCGTAGCTACCGGAGGAGGATTCTACGAGCAGTACTTC

D gene: TRBD2
J gene: TRBJ2-1
V gene: TRBV4-1
clone size: -
CDR3 protein: CASSPLVAGGGYNEQFF
CDR3 DNA: TGCGCCAGCAGTCCCCTTGTGGCGGGAGGGGGCTACAATGAGCAGTTCTTC

D gene: -
J gene: TRBJ1-1
V gene: TRBV6-5
clone size: -
CDR3 protein: CASSQTQGNTEAFF
CDR3 DNA: TGTGCCAGCAGTCAGACACAGGGAAACACTGAAGCTTTCTTT